This paragraph reports one T cell receptor (beta chain). Its antigen remains unknown. This PCR relied on a set of 60 Vbeta primers and 13 Jbeta primers. TCRdb keeps only in-frame clones here, not all; method: immunoSEQ multiplex PCR. Of 120,000 or so clones in the sample, over 60% were seen once. This sample was taken from a study of cytomegalovirus exposure and HLA in healthy donors. Study-wide results and caveats: Reports state that TCR beta sequences accurately predicted most subjects' HLA-A and HLA-B alleles. Presence/absence analyses supposed approximately even sequencing depth among donors.

V was cut by 5 bases and J by 3 bases, with 10 bases left in between. The CDR3 has 13 residues. Germline-derived CDR1 and CDR2 are MGHRA and YSYEKL. Sequencing input: PBMCs. This receptor was obtained from a woman in her sixties in good health and CMV-seropositive. The chain has TRBV4-1 and TRBJ1-1, with D uncertain. CDR3 sequence reads: CASSGEWDTEAFF. Written as DNA, the CDR3 is TGCGCCAGCAGCGGGGAGTGGGACACTGAAGCTTTCTTT.